This T cell receptor beta chain was found in a study of T cell repertoires in cytomegalovirus infection. About the study: CMV infection together with matching HLA type was indicated by public TCR beta signatures.

This clonotype was detected only a few times. This CDR3 comprises 16 residues. Trimming shortened V by 5 bases and J by 0 bases, and 14 bases separated the two germline ends. Germline CDR1 and CDR2: MDHEN and SYDVKM. TCRdb ran MiXCR on the reads and lists one entry per CDR3 protein. The data contain hundreds of thousands of distinct CDR3 sequences, roughly 36% of them singletons. The chain is built from TRBV28 and TRBJ1-5; D unclear. The receptor was isolated from a human donor in good health (CMV status not recorded). Some clones in this sample may be carry-over from other donors' samples. Sequencing used PBMCs. As DNA, the CDR3 is TGTGCCAGCAGTCCCCCCTGGAAGGATAGCAATCAGCCCCAGCATTTT. Its translation is CASSPPWKDSNQPQHF.